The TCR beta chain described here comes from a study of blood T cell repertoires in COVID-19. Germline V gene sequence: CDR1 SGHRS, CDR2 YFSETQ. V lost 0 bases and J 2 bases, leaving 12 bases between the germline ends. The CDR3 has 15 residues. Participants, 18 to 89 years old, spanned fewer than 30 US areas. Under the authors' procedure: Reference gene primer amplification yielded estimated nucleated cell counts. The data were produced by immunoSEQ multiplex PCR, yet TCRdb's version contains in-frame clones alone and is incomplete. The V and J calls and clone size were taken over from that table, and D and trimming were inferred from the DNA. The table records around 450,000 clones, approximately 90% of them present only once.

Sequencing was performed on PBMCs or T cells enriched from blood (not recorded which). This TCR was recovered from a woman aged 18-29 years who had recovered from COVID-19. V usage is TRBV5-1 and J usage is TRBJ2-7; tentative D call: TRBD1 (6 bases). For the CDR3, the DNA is TGCGCCAGCAGCTTGGGACAGGTCTGGGCCTACGAGCAGTACTTC. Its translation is CASSLGQVWAYEQYF.